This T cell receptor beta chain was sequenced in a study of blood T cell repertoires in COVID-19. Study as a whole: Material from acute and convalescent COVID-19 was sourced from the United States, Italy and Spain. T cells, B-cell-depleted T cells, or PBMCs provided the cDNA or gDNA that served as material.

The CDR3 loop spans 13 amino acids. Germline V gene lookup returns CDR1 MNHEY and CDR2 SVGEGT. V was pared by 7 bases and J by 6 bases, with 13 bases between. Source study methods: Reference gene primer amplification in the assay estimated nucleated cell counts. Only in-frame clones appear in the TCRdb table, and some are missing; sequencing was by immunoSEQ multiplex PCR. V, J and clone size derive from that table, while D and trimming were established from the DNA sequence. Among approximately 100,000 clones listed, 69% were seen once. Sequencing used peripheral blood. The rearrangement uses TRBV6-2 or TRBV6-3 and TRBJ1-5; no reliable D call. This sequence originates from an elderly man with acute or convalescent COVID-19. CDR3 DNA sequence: TGTGCCAGCACTTATGAGGGTCTTCAGCCCCAGCATTTT. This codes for CASTYEGLQPQHF.